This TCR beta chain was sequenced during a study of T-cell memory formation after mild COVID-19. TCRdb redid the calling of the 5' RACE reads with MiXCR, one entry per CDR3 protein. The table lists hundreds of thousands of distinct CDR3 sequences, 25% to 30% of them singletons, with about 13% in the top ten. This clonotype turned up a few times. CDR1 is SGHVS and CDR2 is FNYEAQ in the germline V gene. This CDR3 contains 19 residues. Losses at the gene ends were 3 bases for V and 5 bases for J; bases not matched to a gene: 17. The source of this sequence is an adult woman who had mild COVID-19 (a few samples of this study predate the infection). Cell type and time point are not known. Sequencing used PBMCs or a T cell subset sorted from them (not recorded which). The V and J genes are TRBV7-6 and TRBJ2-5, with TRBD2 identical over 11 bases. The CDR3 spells CASSFPIKNSGGAYETQYF. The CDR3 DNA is TGTGCCAGCAGCTTCCCCATAAAAAATAGCGGGGGGGCTTATGAGACCCAGTACTTC.